A selection of T cell receptor beta chains follows, all from one sample in a study of T cells in Graves' hyperthyroidism and ophthalmopathy. Each CDR3 protein is one row after TCRdb ran MiXCR on the multiplex PCR reads. The sample contains 220,000 or so distinct CDR3 sequences, around 17% of which appear only once. Sequencing was performed on blood. The source is a woman aged 18-29 years with Graves' ophthalmopathy. The CDR3 runs from the conserved cysteine through the conserved F or W. D genes are given only for firm matches. Only part of the rows carry a size: once, few, many, or a class if the clone is expanded.

CASSNSFPPQPQHF	TGTGCCAGCAGTAATTCGTTCCCCCCGCAGCCCCAGCATTTT	NA	TRBV28	NA	TRBJ1-5
CASSQDKGLAGVTGDEQFF	TGTGCCAGCAGCCAAGATAAAGGGCTAGCGGGAGTTACAGGAGATGAGCAGTTCTTC	TRBD2	TRBV3-1	many	TRBJ2-1
CASSDRRQSSYNEQFF	TGTGCCAGCTCAGACCGTAGACAGAGCTCCTACAATGAGCAGTTCTTC	NA	TRBV18	many	TRBJ2-1
CATSEGPNEKLFF	TGTGCCACCAGCGAGGGACCAAATGAAAAACTGTTTTTT	NA	TRBV15	many	TRBJ1-4
CSVEAAPGLAADTQYF	TGCAGCGTTGAAGCCGCCCCGGGACTAGCGGCCGATACGCAGTATTTT	TRBD2	TRBV29-1	NA	TRBJ2-3
CASSQVTSGVLTQYF	TGTGCCAGCAGCCAAGTGACTAGCGGGGTACTTACGCAGTATTTT	TRBD2	TRBV3-1	NA	TRBJ2-3
CSVCLIGTSGSGEQFF	TGCAGCGTCTGTTTGATCGGGACTAGCGGGAGCGGGGAGCAGTTCTTC	TRBD2	TRBV29-1	NA	TRBJ2-1
CASSRDGPYNEQFF	TGTGCCAGTAGTCGGGACGGACCGTACAATGAGCAGTTCTTC	NA	TRBV19	many	TRBJ2-1
CASSETYGTGGSRQPQHF	TGTGCCAGCAGTGAAACTTATGGGACAGGGGGAAGTCGGCAGCCCCAGCATTTT	TRBD1	TRBV6-1	NA	TRBJ1-5
CSVSRGWNYEQYF	TGCAGCGTCTCCAGGGGGTGGAACTACGAGCAGTACTTC	TRBD1	TRBV29-1	NA	TRBJ2-7
CASSYRTGKYEQYF	TGTGCCAGCAGTTACCGGACAGGAAAATACGAGCAGTACTTC	TRBD1	TRBV6-6	NA	TRBJ2-7
CASSLWPSASYEQYF	TGTGCCAGCAGTTTATGGCCTAGCGCGTCCTACGAGCAGTACTTC	NA	TRBV12-3/TRBV12-4	many	TRBJ2-7
CASSRGVLTDTQYF	TGTGCCAGCAGTAGGGGGGTCCTCACAGATACGCAGTATTTT	NA	TRBV27	few	TRBJ2-3
CASSQALLAGGPLNEQYF	TGTGCCAGCAGCCAAGCCCTCTTAGCGGGAGGGCCTCTTAACGAGCAGTACTTC	TRBD2	TRBV3-1	many	TRBJ2-7
CASGHSRTVKETQYF	TGTGCCAGCGGCCACAGCCGGACAGTTAAGGAGACCCAGTACTTC	NA	TRBV5-1	NA	TRBJ2-5
CASSLLDGTYNSPLHF	TGTGCCAGCAGCTTACTTGACGGAACATATAATTCACCCCTCCACTTT	NA	TRBV7-8	many	TRBJ1-6
CASSRTGIEQFF	TGTGCCAGCAGCCGGACAGGAATCGAGCAGTTCTTC	TRBD1	TRBV11-2	many	TRBJ2-1
CASRDRVAYEQYF	TGTGCCAGCAGGGACAGGGTGGCCTACGAGCAGTACTTC	TRBD1	TRBV19	NA	TRBJ2-7